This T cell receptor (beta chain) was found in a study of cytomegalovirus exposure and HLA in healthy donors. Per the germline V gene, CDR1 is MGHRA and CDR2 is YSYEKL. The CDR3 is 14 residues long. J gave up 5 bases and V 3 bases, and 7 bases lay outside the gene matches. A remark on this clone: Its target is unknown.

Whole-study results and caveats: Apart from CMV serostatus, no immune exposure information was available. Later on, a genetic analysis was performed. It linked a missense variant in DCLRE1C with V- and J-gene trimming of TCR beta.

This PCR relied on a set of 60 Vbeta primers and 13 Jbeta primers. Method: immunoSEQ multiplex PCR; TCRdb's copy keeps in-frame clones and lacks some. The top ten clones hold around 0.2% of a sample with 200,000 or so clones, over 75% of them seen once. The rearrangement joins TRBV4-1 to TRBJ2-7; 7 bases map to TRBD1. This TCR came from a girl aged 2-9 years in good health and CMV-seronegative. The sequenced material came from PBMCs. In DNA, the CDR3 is TGCGCCAGCAGCCAGAAGACAGGGTTCGACGAGCAGTACTTC. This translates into CASSQKTGFDEQYF.